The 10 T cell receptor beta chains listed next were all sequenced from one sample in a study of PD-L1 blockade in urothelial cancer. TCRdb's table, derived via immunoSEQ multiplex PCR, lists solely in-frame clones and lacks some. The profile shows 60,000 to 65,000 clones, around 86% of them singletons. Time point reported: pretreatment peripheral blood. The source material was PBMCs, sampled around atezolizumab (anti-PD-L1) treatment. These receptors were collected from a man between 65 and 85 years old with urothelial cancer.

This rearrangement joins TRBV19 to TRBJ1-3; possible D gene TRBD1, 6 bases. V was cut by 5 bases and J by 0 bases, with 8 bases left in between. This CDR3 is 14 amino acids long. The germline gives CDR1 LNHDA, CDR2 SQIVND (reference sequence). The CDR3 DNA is TGTGCCAGTAGTGACAGGATCTCTGGAAACACCATATATTTT. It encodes CASSDRISGNTIYF.

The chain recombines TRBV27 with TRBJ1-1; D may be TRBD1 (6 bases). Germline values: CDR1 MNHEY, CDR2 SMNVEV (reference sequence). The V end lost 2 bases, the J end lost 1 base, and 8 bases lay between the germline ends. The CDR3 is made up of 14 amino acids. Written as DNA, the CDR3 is TGTGCCAGCAGTTTAAGGGGGACGAACACTGAAGCTTTCTTT. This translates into CASSLRGTNTEAFF.

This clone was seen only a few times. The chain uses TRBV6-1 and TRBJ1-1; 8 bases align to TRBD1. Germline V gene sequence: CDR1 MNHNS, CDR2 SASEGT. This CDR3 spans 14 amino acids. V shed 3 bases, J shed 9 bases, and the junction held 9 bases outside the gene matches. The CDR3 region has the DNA TGTGCCAGCAGTGAGCAGGGGGCTACGACCAAAGCTTTCTTT. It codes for CASSEQGATTKAFF.

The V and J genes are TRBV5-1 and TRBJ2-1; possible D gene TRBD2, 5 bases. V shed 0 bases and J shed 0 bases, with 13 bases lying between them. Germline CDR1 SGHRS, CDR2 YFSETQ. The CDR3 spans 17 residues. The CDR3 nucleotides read TGCGCCAGCAGCTTGGCGGGGTCTATCATCTCCTACAATGAGCAGTTCTTC. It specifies CASSLAGSIISYNEQFF.

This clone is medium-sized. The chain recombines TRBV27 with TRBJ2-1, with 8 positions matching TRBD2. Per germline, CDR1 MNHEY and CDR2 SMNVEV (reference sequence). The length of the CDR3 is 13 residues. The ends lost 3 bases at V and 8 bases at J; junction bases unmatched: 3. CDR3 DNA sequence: TGTGCCAGCAGTTTTCTCGGGGGGGATGAGCAGTTCTTC. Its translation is CASSFLGGDEQFF.

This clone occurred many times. CDR3 sequence (DNA): TGTGCCAGCTCCGGGGAGACCCAGTACTTC. Translated, it gives CASSGETQYF. The V call is TRBV18, the J call TRBJ2-5; no clear D gene. Trimming removed 6 bases at V and 5 bases at J, with 4 bases between. Germline V gene data show CDR1 as KGHSH and CDR2 as LQKENI. The CDR3 length is 10 residues.

In nucleotides, the CDR3 is TGTGCCAGCAGCCCTCGGGGGGCGGGTCAAGCCTACAATGAGCAGTTCTTC. Residues: CASSPRGAGQAYNEQFF. The J gene is TRBJ2-1, the V gene TRBV9, with a possible D match to TRBD2 (7 bases). Trimming took off 4 bases at V and 2 bases at J, with 19 bases between the two ends. The CDR3 spans 17 residues. Germline lookup yields CDR1 SGDLS and CDR2 YYNGEE.

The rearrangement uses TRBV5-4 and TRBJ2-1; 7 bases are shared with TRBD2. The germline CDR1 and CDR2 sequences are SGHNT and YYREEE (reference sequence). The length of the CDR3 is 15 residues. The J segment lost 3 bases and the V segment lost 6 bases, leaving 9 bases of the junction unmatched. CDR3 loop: CASTMRTRIYNEQFF. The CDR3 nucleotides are TGTGCCAGCACCATGCGGACTAGAATCTACAATGAGCAGTTCTTC.

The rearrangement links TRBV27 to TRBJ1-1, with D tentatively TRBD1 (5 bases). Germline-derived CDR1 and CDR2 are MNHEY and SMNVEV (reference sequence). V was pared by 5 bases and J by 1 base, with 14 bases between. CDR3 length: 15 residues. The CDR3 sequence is CASSAAGWGNTEAFF. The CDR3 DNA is TGTGCCAGCAGTGCCGCAGGGTGGGGGAACACTGAAGCTTTCTTT.

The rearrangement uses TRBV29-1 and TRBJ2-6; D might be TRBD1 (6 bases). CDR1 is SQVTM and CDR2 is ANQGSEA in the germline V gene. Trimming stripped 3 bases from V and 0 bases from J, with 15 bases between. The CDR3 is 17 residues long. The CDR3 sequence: CSVEVTGKPSGANVLTF. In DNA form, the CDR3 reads TGCAGCGTTGAGGTCACAGGGAAACCCTCTGGGGCCAACGTCCTGACTTTC.